This record covers a single TCR beta chain. Its specificity is unknown. With a much larger clone just one base away, this may be a read error. The data derive from a study of blood T cells in healthy people across ages. Study-level findings and limits: Both higher diversity and more naive CD4+ cells marked long-lived donors when set against aged donors. Diversity figures derived from one million T cells were judged to underestimate the true value.

The CDR3 sequence is 16 residues long. Deletions cut 2 bases from V and 3 bases from J, with 14 bases between. Germline V gives CDR1 SGHTA, CDR2 FQGNSA. A second about 7 to 12 cycle PCR used barcoded and J-beta primers. TCRdb reanalysed the 5' RACE reads using MiXCR and keeps one entry per CDR3 protein. The sample has fewer than 750,000 distinct CDR3 sequences, approximately 52% seen once. Isolation yielded PBMCs, at least 6.5 million per sample, in every case. The rearrangement links TRBV7-2 to TRBJ2-1; D unresolved. This receptor was taken from a woman aged 80 or older in good health. Sequenced material: blood. CDR3 bases: TGTGCCAGCAGCTTAAAAGACATCAGCTTCTACAATGAGCAGTTCTTC. This encodes CASSLKDISFYNEQFF. Variable domain in full (rest from reference TRBV7-2 and TRBJ2-1): GAGVSQSPSNKVTEKGKDVELRCDPISGHTALYWYRQSLGQGLEFLIYFQGNSAPDKSGLPSDRFSAERTGGSVSTLTIQRTQQEDSAVYLCASSLKDISFYNEQFFGPGTRLTVL.